The T cell receptor beta chain under discussion was sequenced for a study of T-cell reconstitution after alpha-beta-depleted transplantation in children. The V gene end was trimmed by 3 bases and the J gene end by 7 bases; junction bases not matched to a gene: 11. The CDR3 extends over 16 amino acids. Notes on the study in general: Several hundred graft clones that had expanded were reportedly the source of alpha-beta T cells about two months after transplant. One year after transplant, T-cell counts and diversity came mostly from newly produced T cells.

TCRbeta library preparation incorporated unique molecular identifiers. TCRdb recomputed calls from the PCR reads with MiXCR, one row per CDR3 protein. In the table there are about 400,000 distinct CDR3 sequences, about a sixth of which are singletons. This clonotype was seen more than once but under ten times. The target antigen is unknown. The sample consisted of PBMCs, mostly from graft donor cells, taken 360 days after TCRalphabeta/CD19-depleted stem cell transplant. This clonotype was obtained from a boy in the first two years of life who had a stem cell transplant for Wiskott-Aldrich syndrome, so the T cells may come from the graft donor. V is TRBV12-3 or TRBV12-4 and J is TRBJ1-4, with 7 bases that match TRBD1. CDR3 sequence reads: CASSFGKQGRGEKLFF. CDR3 in DNA: TGTGCCAGCAGTTTCGGGAAACAGGGGAGGGGTGAAAAACTGTTTTTT.